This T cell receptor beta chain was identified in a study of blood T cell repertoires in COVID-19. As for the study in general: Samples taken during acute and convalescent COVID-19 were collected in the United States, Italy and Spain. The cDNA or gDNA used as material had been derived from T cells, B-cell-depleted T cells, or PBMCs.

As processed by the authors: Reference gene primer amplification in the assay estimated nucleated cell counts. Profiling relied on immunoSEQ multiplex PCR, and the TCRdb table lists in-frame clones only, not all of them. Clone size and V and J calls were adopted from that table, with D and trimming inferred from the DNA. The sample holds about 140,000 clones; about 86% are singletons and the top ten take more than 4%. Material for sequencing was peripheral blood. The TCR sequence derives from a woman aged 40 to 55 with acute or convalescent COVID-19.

CDR3 DNA sequence: TGTGCCTGGAGTCGGGGACAGGGGAAAGGGGGCAGTCAGCCCCAGCATTTT. Translated: CAWSRGQGKGGSQPQHF. This chain joins TRBV30 and TRBJ1-5; 10 bases line up with TRBD1. Germline V gene data show CDR1 as GTSNPN and CDR2 as SVGIG (reference sequence). This CDR3 is built from 17 residues. J lost 6 bases, V lost 2 bases, and 13 bases had no gene match.